This T cell receptor beta chain was retrieved from a study of cytomegalovirus exposure and HLA in healthy donors. A note on this clone: What it recognizes is unknown. The junction departs from germline at one end; a sequencing error may be responsible. The same CDR3 can be traced to other DNA sequences in this sample.

The PCR made use of 60 Vbeta and 13 Jbeta primers. Profiled with immunoSEQ multiplex PCR; TCRdb holds only in-frame clones, not every one. Of more than 150,000 clones listed, 65% to 80% were seen once; the top ten hold over 3%. Overall study findings and caveats: After further analysis at a later stage, 16,951 TCR beta sequences were associated with HLA alleles at 0.05 false discovery rate. Later examination showed HLA-associated TCR beta chains had greater clonal expansion than equally common others.

Germline assignment: CDR1 SSHAT and CDR2 FNYEAQ (reference sequence). This CDR3 is 15 amino acids long. The clonotype originates from a woman in her forties or fifties in good health and CMV-seropositive. This chain connects TRBV7-7 to TRBJ2-5; 8 nucleotides align to TRBD1. The sample was PBMCs. CDR3 DNA sequence: TGTGCTAGCAGCTTACTCCTGGGACAGGAGTGGACCCAGTACTTC. Translated, it gives CASSLLLGQEWTQYF.